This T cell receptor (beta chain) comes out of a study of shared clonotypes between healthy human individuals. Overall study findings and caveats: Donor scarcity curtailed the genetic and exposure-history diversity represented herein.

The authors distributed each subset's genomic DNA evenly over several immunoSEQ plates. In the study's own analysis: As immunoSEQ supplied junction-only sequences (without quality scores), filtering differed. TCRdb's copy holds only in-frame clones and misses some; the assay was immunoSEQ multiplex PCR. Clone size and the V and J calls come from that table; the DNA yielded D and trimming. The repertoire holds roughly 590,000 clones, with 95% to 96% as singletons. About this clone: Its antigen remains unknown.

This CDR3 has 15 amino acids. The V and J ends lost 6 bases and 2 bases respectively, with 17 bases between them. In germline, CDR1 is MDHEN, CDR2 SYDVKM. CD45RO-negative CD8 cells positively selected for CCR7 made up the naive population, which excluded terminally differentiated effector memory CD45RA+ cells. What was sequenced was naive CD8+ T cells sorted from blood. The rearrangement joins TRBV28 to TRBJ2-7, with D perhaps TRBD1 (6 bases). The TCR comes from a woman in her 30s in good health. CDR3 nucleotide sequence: TGTGCCAGCAGCACAACAGGGAAGGGGCCCTACGAGCAGTACTTC. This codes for CASSTTGKGPYEQYF.